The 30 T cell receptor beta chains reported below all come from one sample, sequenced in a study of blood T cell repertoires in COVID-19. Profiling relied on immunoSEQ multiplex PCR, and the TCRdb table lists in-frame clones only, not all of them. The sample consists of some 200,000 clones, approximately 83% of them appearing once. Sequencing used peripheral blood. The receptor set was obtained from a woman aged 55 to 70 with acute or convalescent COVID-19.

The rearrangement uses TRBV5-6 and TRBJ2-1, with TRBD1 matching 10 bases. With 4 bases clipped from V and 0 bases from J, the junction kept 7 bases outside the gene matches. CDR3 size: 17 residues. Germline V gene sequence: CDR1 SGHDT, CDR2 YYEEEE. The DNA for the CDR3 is TGTGCCAGCAGCCCGGGGACAGGGGCTACCTCCTACAATGAGCAGTTCTTC. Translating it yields CASSPGTGATSYNEQFF.

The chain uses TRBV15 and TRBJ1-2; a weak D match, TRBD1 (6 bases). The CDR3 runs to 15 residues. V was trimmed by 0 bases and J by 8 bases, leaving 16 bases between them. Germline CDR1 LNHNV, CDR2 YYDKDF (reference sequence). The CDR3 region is CATSRDLQGEVGYTF. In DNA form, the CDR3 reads TGTGCCACCAGCAGAGATCTACAGGGTGAGGTCGGCTACACCTTC.

The CDR3 loop reads CASSPEGFGTEAFF. The CDR3 nucleotides are TGTGCCAGCAGCCCGGAGGGTTTCGGCACTGAAGCTTTCTTT. V gene TRBV7-3 combines with J gene TRBJ1-1; D is unclear. This CDR3 is 14 amino acids long. Germline V gives CDR1 SGHTA, CDR2 FQGTGA. Trimming took 5 bases from V and 4 from J, leaving 14 bases between them.

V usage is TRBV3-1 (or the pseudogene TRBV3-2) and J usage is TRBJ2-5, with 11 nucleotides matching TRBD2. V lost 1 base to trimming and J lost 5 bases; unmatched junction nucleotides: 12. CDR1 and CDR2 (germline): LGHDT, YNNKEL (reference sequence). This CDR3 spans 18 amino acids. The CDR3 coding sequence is TGTGCCAGCAGCCAAGCCCTGGCCCTAGCGGGGGGTGTGGAGACCCAGTACTTC. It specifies CASSQALALAGGVETQYF.

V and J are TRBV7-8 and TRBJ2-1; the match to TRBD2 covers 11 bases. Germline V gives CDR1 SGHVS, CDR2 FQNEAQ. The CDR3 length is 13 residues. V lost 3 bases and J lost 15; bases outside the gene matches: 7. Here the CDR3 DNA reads TGTGCCAGCAGCTTGGGACTAGCGGACCGCGGGTTCTTC. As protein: CASSLGLADRGFF. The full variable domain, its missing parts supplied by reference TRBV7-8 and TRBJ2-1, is GAGVSQSPRYKVAKRGQDVALRCDPISGHVSLFWYQQALGQGPEFLTYFQNEAQLDKSGLPSDRFFAERPEGSVSTLKIQRTQQEDSAVYLCASSLGLADRGFFGPGTRLTVL.

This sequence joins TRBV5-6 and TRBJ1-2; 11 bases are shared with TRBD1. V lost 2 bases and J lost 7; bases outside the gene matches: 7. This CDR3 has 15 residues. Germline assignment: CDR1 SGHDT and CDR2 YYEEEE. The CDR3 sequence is CASSFAGQGGFGYTF. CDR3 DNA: TGTGCCAGCAGCTTCGCGGGACAGGGGGGATTTGGCTACACCTTC.

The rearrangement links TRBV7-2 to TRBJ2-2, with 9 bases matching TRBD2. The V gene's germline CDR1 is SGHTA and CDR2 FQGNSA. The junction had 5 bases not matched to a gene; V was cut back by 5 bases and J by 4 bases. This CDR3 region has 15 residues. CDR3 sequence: CASSLSGLATGELFF. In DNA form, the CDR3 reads TGTGCCAGCAGCCTATCGGGACTAGCCACCGGGGAGCTGTTTTTT.

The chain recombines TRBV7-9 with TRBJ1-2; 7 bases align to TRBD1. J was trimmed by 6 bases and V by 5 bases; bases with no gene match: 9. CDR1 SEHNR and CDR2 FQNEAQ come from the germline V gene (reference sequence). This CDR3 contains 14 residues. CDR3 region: CASSPGVRGDGYTF. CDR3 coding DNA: TGTGCCAGCAGCCCCGGGGTCAGGGGGGATGGCTACACCTTC.

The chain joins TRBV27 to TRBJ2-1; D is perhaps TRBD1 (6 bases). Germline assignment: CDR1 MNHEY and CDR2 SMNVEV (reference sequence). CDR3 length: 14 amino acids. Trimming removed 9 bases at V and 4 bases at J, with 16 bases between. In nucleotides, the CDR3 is TGTGCCAGTGTCGGACAGAGGAATTACAATGAGCAGTTCTTC. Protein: CASVGQRNYNEQFF.

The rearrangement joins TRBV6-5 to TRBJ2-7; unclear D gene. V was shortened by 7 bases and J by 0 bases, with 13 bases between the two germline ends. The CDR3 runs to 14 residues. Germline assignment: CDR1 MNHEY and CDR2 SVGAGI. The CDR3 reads CASIRQVNSYEQYF. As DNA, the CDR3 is TGTGCCAGCATCCGCCAGGTCAACTCCTACGAGCAGTACTTC.

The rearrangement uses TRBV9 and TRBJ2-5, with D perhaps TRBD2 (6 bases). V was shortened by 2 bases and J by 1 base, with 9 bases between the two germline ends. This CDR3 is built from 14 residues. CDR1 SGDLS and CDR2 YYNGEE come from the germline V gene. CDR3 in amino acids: CASSVWGGQETQYF. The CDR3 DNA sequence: TGTGCCAGCAGCGTTTGGGGAGGCCAAGAGACCCAGTACTTC.

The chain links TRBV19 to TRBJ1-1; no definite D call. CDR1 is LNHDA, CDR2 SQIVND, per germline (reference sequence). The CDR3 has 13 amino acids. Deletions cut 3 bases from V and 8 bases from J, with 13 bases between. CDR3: CASSMSGTSEAFF. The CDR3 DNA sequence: TGTGCCAGTAGTATGTCGGGTACGTCGGAAGCTTTCTTT. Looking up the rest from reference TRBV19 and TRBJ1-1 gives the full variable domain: DGGITQSPKYLFRKEGQNVTLSCEQNLNHDAMYWYRQDPGQGLRLIYYSQIVNDFQKGDIAEGYSVSREKKESFPLTVTSAQKNPTAFYLCASSMSGTSEAFFGQGTRLTVV.

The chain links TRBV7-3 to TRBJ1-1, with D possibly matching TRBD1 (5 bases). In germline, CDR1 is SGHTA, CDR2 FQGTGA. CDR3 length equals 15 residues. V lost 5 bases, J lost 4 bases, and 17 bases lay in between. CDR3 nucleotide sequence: TGTGCCAGCAGCCCCGGGCCTCCCGGGGGCACTGAAGCTTTCTTT. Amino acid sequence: CASSPGPPGGTEAFF.

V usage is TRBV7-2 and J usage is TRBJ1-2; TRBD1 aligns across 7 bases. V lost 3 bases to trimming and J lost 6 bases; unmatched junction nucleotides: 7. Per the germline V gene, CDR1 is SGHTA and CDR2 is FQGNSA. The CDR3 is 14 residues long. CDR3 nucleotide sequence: TGTGCCAGCAGCTTCACACAGGGGCACGATGGCTACACCTTC. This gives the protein CASSFTQGHDGYTF.

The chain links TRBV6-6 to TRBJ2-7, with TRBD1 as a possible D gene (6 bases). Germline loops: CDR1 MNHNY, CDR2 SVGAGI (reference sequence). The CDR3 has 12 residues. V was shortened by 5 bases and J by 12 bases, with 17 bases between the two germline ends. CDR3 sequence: CASSRTGLYGYF. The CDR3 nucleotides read TGTGCCAGCAGTCGTACAGGGCTTTATGGGTACTTC.

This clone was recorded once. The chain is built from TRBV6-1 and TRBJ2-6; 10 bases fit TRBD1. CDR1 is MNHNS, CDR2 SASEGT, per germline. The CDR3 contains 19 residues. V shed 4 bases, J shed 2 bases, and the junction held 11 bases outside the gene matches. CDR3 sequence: CASSAWTGGTTAGANVLTF. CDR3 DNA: TGTGCCAGCAGTGCCTGGACAGGGGGTACCACAGCTGGGGCCAACGTCCTGACTTTC.

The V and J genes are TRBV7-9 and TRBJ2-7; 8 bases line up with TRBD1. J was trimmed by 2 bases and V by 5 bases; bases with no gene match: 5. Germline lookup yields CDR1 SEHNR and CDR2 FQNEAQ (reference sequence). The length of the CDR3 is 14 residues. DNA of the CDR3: TGTGCCAGCAGCCGTTTGGACAGGGCCTACGAGCAGTACTTC. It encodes CASSRLDRAYEQYF.

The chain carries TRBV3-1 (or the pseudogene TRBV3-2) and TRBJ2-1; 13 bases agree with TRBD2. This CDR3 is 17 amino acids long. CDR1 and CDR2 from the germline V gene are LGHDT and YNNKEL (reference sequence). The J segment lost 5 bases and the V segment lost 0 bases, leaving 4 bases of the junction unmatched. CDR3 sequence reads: CASSQERGTSGNNEQFF. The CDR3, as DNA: TGTGCCAGCAGCCAAGAACGGGGGACTAGCGGGAACAATGAGCAGTTCTTC.

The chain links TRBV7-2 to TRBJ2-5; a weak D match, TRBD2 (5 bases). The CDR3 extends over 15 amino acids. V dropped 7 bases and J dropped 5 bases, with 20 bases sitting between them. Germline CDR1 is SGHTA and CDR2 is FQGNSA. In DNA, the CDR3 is TGTGCCAGCACTATTAACCCCGGGGTTATGGAGACCCAGTACTTC. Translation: CASTINPGVMETQYF.

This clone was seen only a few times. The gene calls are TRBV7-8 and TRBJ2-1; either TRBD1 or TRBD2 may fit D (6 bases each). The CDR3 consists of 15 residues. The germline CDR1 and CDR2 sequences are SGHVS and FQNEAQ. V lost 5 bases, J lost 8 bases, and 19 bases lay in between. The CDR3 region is CASSRGGLGSDEQFF. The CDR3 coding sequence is TGTGCCAGCAGCCGAGGGGGGCTAGGGAGCGATGAGCAGTTCTTC.

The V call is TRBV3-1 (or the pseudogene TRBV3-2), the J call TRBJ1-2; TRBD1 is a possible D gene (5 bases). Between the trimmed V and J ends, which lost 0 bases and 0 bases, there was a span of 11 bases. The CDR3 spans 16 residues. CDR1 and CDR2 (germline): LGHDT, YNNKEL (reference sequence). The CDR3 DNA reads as TGTGCCAGCAGCCAAGATTGGGGGACTGCTAACTATGGCTACACCTTC. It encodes CASSQDWGTANYGYTF.

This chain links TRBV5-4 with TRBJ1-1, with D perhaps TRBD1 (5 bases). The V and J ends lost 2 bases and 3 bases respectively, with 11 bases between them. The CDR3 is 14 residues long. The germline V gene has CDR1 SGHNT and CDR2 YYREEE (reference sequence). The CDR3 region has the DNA TGTGCCAGCAGCTTAAGGGGTGGGGACACTGAAGCTTTCTTT. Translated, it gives CASSLRGGDTEAFF.

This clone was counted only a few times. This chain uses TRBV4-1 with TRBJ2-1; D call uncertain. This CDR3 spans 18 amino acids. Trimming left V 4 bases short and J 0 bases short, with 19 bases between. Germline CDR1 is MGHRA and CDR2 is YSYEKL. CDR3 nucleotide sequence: TGCGCCAGCAGCCGAACCTCCCTCGCTGTCAGCTCCTACAATGAGCAGTTCTTC. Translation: CASSRTSLAVSSYNEQFF.

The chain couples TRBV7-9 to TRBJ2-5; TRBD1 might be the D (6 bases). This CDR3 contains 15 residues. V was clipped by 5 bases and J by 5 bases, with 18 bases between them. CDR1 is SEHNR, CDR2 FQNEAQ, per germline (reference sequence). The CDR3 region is CASSATGAVWETQYF. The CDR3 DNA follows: TGTGCCAGCAGCGCGACAGGCGCCGTTTGGGAGACCCAGTACTTC. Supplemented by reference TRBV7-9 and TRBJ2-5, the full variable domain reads DTGVSQNPRHKITKRGQNVTFRCDPISEHNRLYWYRQTLGQGPEFLTYFQNEAQLEKSRLLSDRFSAERPKGSFSTLEIQRTEQGDSAMYLCASSATGAVWETQYFGPGTRLLVL.

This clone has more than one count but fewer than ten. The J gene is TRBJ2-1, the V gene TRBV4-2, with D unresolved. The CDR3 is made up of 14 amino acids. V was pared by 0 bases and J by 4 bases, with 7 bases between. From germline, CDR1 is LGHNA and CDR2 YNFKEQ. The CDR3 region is CASSQESGYNEQFF. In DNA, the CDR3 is TGTGCCAGCAGCCAAGAGTCCGGGTACAATGAGCAGTTCTTC.

The CDR3 region is CASSWGDPRIPYEQYF. The CDR3 region has the DNA TGCGCCAGCAGCTGGGGGGACCCCCGCATCCCTTACGAGCAGTACTTC. The chain carries TRBV5-1 and TRBJ2-7; possibly TRBD2 for D (6 bases). From germline, CDR1 is SGHRS and CDR2 YFSETQ. V dropped 3 bases and J dropped 4 bases, with 20 bases sitting between them. This CDR3 has 16 amino acids. The full variable domain, completed using reference TRBV5-1 and TRBJ2-7, is KAGVTQTPRYLIKTRGQQVTLSCSPISGHRSVSWYQQTPGQGLQFLFEYFSETQRNKGNFPGRFSGRQFSNSRSEMNVSTLELGDSALYLCASSWGDPRIPYEQYFGPGTRLTVT.

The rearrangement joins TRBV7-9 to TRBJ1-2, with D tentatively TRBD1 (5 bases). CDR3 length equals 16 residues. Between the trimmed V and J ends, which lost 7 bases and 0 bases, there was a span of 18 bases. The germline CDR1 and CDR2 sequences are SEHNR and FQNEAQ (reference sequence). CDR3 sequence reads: CASTPSGGSSNYGYTF. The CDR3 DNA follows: TGTGCCAGCACTCCCTCGGGGGGATCCTCTAACTATGGCTACACCTTC.

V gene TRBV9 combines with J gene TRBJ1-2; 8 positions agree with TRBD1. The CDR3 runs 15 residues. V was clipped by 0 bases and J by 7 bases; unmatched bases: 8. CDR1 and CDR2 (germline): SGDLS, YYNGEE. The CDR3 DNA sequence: TGTGCCAGCAGCGTAGGAGTGACAGGGGTTTCTGGCTACACCTTC. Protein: CASSVGVTGVSGYTF.

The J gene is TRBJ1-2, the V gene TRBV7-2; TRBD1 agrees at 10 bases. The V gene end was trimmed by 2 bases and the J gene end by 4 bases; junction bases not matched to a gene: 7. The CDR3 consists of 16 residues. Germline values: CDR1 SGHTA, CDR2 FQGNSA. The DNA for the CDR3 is TGTGCCAGCAGCTTAACCTCCGGACAGGGGGGCTATGGCTACACCTTC. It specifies CASSLTSGQGGYGYTF.

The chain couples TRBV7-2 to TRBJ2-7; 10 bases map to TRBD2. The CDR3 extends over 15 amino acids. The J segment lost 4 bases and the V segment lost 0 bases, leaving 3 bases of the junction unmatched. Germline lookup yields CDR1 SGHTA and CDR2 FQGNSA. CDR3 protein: CASSLASGGAYEQYF. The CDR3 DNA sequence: TGTGCCAGCAGCTTAGCGAGCGGGGGGGCGTACGAGCAGTACTTC.